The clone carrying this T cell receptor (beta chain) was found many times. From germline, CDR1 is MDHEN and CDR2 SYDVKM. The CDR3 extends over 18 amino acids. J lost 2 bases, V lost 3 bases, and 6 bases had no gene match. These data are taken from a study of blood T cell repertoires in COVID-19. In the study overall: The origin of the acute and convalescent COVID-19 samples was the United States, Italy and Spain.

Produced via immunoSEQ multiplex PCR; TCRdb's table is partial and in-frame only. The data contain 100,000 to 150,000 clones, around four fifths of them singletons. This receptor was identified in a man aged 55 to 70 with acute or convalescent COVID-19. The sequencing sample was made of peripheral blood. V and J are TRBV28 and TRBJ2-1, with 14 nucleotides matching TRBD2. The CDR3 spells CASSFPGLAGVTYNEQFF. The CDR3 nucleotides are TGTGCCAGCAGTTTCCCGGGACTAGCGGGAGTCACCTACAATGAGCAGTTCTTC.